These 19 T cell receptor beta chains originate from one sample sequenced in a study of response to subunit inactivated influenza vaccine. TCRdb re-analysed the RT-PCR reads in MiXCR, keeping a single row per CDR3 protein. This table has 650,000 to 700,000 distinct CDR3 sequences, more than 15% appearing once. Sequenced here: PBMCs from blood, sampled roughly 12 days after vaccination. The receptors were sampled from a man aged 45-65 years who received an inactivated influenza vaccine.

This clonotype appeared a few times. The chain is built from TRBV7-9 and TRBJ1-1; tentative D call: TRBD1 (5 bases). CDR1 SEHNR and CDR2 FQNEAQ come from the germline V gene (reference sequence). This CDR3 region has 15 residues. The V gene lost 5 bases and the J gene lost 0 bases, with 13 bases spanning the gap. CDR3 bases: TGTGCCAGCAGCCTATCAGGGAGGCTGAACACTGAAGCTTTCTTT. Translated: CASSLSGRLNTEAFF. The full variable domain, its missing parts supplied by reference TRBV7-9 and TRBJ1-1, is DTGVSQNPRHKITKRGQNVTFRCDPISEHNRLYWYRQTLGQGPEFLTYFQNEAQLEKSRLLSDRFSAERPKGSFSTLEIQRTEQGDSAMYLCASSLSGRLNTEAFFGQGTRLTVV.

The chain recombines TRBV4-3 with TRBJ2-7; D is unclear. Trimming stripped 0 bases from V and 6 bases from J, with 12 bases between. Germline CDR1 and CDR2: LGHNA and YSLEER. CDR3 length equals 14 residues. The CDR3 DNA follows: TGCGCCAGCAGCCAAGAACTTGACTCTGGCGAGCAGTACTTC. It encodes CASSQELDSGEQYF.

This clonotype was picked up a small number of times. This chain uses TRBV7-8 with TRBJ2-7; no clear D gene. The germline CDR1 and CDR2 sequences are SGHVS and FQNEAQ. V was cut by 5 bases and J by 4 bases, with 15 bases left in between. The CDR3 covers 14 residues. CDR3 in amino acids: CASSESAQVYEQYF. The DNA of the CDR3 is TGTGCCAGCAGCGAAAGCGCCCAGGTGTACGAGCAGTACTTC.

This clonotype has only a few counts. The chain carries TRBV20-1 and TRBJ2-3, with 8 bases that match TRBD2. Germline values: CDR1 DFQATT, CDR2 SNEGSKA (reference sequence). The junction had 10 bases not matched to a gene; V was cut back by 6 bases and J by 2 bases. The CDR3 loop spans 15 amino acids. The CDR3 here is CSARRPSGYTDTQYF. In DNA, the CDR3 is TGCAGTGCCCGGCGACCTAGCGGGTACACAGATACGCAGTATTTT.

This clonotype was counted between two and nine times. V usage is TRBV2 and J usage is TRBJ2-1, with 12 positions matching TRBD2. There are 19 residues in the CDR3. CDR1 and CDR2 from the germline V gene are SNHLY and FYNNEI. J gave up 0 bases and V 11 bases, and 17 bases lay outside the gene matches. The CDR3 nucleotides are TGTGCCCTCTGTTTAAGGCTAGCGGGAGGGCGATACTCCTACAATGAGCAGTTCTTC. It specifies CALCLRLAGGRYSYNEQFF. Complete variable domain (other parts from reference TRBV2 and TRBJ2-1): EPEVTQTPSHQVTQMGQEVILRCVPISNHLYFYWYRQILGQKVEFLVSFYNNEISEKSEIFDDQFSVERPDGSNFTLKIRSTKLEDSAMYFCALCLRLAGGRYSYNEQFFGPGTRLTVL.

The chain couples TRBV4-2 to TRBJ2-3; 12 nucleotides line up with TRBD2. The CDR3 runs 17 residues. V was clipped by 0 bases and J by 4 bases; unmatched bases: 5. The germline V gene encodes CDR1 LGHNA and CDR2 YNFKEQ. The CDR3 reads CASSQDWASGGADTQYF. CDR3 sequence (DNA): TGTGCCAGCAGCCAAGATTGGGCTAGCGGGGGGGCAGATACGCAGTATTTT.

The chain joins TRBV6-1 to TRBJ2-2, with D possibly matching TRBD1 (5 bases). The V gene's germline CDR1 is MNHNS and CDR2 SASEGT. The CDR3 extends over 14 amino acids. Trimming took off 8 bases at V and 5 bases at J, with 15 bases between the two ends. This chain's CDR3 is CASVGRARTGELFF. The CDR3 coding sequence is TGTGCCAGCGTCGGCAGGGCTCGTACCGGGGAGCTGTTTTTT.

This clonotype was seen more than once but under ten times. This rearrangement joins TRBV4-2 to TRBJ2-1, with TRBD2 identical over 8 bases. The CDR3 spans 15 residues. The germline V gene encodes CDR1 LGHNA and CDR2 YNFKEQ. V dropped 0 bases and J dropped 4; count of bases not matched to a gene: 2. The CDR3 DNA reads TGTGCCAGCAGCCAAGAAGCGGGGGATTACAATGAGCAGTTCTTC. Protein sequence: CASSQEAGDYNEQFF.

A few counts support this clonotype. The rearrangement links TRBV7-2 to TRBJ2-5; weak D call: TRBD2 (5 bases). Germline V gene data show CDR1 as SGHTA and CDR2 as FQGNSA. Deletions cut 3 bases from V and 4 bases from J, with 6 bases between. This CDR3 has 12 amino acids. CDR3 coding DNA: TGTGCCAGCAGCTTCGGGGTAGAGACCCAGTACTTC. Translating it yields CASSFGVETQYF.

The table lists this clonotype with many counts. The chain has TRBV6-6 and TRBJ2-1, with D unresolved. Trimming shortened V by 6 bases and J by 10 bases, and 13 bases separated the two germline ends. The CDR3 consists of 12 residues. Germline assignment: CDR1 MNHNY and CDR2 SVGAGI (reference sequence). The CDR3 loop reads CASRARMGEQFF. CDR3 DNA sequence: TGTGCCAGCAGGGCCCGAATGGGCGAGCAGTTCTTC.

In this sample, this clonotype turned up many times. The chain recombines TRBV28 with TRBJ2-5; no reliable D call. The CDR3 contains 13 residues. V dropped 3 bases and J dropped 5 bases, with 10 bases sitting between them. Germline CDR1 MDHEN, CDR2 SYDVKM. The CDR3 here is CASSLFRWETQYF. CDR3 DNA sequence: TGTGCCAGCAGTTTGTTTCGGTGGGAGACCCAGTACTTC. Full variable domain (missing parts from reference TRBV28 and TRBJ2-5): DVKVTQSSRYLVKRTGEKVFLECVQDMDHENMFWYRQDPGLGLRLIYFSYDVKMKEKGDIPEGYSVSREKKERFSLILESASTNQTSMYLCASSLFRWETQYFGPGTRLLVL.

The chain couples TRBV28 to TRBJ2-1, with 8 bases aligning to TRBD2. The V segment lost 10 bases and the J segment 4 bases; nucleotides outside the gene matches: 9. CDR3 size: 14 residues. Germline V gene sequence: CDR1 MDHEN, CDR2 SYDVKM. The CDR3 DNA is TGTGCCATCGAGGGGACTAGGAATTACAATGAGCAGTTCTTC. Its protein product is CAIEGTRNYNEQFF. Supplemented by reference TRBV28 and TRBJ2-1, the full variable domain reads DVKVTQSSRYLVKRTGEKVFLECVQDMDHENMFWYRQDPGLGLRLIYFSYDVKMKEKGDIPEGYSVSREKKERFSLILESASTNQTSMYLCAIEGTRNYNEQFFGPGTRLTVL.

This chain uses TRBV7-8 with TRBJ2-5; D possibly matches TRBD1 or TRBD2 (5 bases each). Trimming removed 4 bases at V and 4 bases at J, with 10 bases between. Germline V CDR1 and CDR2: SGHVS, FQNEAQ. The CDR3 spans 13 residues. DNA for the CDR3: TGTGCCAGCAGCTGGGGGACCGTAGAGACCCAGTACTTC. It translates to CASSWGTVETQYF.

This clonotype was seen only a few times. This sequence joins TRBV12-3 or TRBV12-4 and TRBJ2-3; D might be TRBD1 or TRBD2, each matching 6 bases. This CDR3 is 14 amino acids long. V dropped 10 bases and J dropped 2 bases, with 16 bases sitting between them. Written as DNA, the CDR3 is TGTGCCACAGGTTGGGGGGCCCTCACAGATACGCAGTATTTT. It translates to CATGWGALTDTQYF.

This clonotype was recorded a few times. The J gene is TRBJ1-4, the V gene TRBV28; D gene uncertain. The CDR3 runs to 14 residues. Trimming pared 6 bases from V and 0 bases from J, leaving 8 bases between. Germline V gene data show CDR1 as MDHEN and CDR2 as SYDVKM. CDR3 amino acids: CASSGSATNEKLFF. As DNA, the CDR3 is TGTGCCAGCAGCGGCAGCGCAACTAATGAAAAACTGTTTTTT. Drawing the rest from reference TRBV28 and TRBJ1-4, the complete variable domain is DVKVTQSSRYLVKRTGEKVFLECVQDMDHENMFWYRQDPGLGLRLIYFSYDVKMKEKGDIPEGYSVSREKKERFSLILESASTNQTSMYLCASSGSATNEKLFFGSGTQLSVL.

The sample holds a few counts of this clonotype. CDR3: CASSSKPTENTEAFF. The CDR3 nucleotides read TGTGCCAGCAGCTCAAAACCGACAGAGAACACTGAAGCTTTCTTT. The gene calls are TRBV7-6 and TRBJ1-1; D possibly corresponds to TRBD1 (5 bases). Trimming took off 4 bases at V and 1 base at J, with 13 bases between the two ends. The germline CDR1 and CDR2 sequences are SGHVS and FNYEAQ. This CDR3 is 15 amino acids long.

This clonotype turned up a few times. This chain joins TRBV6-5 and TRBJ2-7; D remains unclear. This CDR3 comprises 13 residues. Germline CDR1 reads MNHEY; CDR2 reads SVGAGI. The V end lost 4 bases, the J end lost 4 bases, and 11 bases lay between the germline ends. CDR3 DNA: TGTGCCAGCAGTTCCTTGGCCGAGTACGAGCAGTACTTC. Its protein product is CASSSLAEYEQYF.

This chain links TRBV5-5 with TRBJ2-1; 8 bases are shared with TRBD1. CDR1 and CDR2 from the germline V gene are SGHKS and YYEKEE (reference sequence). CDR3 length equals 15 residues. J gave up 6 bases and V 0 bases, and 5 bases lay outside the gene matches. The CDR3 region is CASSLGTGRLNEQFF. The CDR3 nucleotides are TGTGCCAGCAGCTTGGGGACAGGGCGCCTCAATGAGCAGTTCTTC.

The CDR3 coding sequence is TGTGCCAGCGGATGGGGGATTAGCACCGGGGAGCTGTTTTTT. This translates into CASGWGISTGELFF. The gene calls are TRBV9 and TRBJ2-2; D tentatively fits TRBD1 or TRBD2 (5 bases each). This CDR3 has 14 residues. The germline gives CDR1 SGDLS, CDR2 YYNGEE. Trimming pared 7 bases from V and 4 bases from J, leaving 14 bases between.